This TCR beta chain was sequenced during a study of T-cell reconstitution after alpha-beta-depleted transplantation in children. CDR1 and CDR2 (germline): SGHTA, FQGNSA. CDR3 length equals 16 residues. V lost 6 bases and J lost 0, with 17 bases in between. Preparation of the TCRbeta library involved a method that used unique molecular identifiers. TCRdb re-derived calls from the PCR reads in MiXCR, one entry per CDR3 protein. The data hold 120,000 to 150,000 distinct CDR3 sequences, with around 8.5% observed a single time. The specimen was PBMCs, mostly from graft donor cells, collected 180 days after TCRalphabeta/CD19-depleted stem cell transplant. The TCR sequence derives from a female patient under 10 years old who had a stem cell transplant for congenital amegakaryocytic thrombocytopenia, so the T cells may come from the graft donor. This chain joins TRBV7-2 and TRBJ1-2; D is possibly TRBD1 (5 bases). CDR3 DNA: TGTGCCAGCAGGCGGGACCCGACGAGCCCTAACTATGGCTACACCTTC. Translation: CASRRDPTSPNYGYTF.